The 17 T cell receptor beta chains reported below all come from one sample, sequenced in a study of brain T cells in children with intractable seizures. The assay was immunoSEQ multiplex PCR, and TCRdb's table has in-frame clones only and misses some. The sample shows under 150,000 clones, 94% of them seen only once. This specimen was peripheral blood, taken at surgery. All receptors come from a boy under two years old with hemimegalencephaly and intractable seizures.

As concerns this clone: The sample holds other DNA sequences that translate to the same CDR3. The chain has TRBV11-3 and TRBJ2-5; D is undetermined. The CDR3 extends over 11 amino acids. The V end lost 0 bases, the J end lost 5 bases, and 1 base lay between the germline ends. Germline-derived CDR1 and CDR2 are SGHNT and YENEEA. The CDR3 region has the DNA TGTGCCAGCAGCTTAGAGGAGACCCAGTACTTC. The encoded protein is CASSLEETQYF. Variable domain in full (rest from reference TRBV11-3 and TRBJ2-5): EAGVVQSPRYKIIEKKQPVAFWCNPISGHNTLYWYLQNLGQGPELLIRYENEEAVDDSQLPKDRFSAERLKGVDSTLKIQPAELGDSAVYLCASSLEETQYFGPGTRLLVL.

This chain uses TRBV11-3 with TRBJ1-6; D ambiguous. CDR1 SGHNT and CDR2 YENEEA come from the germline V gene. V lost 2 bases and J 7 bases, leaving 9 bases between the germline ends. The CDR3 length is 14 residues. CDR3 protein: CASSLYLVNSPLHF. The CDR3, as DNA: TGTGCCAGCAGCTTATATTTGGTGAATTCACCCCTCCACTTT. Combining the CDR3 with reference TRBV11-3 and TRBJ1-6 gives the whole variable domain EAGVVQSPRYKIIEKKQPVAFWCNPISGHNTLYWYLQNLGQGPELLIRYENEEAVDDSQLPKDRFSAERLKGVDSTLKIQPAELGDSAVYLCASSLYLVNSPLHFGNGTRLTVT.

The chain uses TRBV20-1 and TRBJ2-7; the match to TRBD2 covers 7 bases. Trimming cost V 3 bases and J 3 bases; bases outside gene matches: 8. The germline CDR1 and CDR2 sequences are DFQATT and SNEGSKA (reference sequence). The CDR3 has 14 residues. CDR3 residues: CSASLSGRHYEQYF. The CDR3 nucleotides read TGCAGTGCTAGTCTATCCGGGAGGCACTACGAGCAGTACTTC.

The chain uses TRBV19 and TRBJ1-3; D gene uncertain. CDR3 size: 13 residues. Looked up from germline, CDR1 is LNHDA and CDR2 is SQIVND (reference sequence). Trimming took 7 bases from V and 0 from J, leaving 7 bases between them. The CDR3 DNA is TGTGCCAGTAAACATCTCTCTGGAAACACCATATATTTT. It yields the protein CASKHLSGNTIYF.

The chain recombines TRBV7-8 with TRBJ1-3, with D maybe TRBD1 (6 bases). The CDR3 is 17 amino acids. Germline V CDR1 and CDR2: SGHVS, FQNEAQ. V was pared by 5 bases and J by 0 bases, with 17 bases between. CDR3 sequence: CASSPEGHLISGNTIYF. CDR3 in DNA: TGTGCCAGCAGCCCCGAGGGACACCTCATCTCTGGAAACACCATATATTTT.

J is TRBJ2-1 and V is TRBV18; D is possibly TRBD2 (6 bases). Looked up from germline, CDR1 is KGHSH and CDR2 is LQKENI. V was shortened by 9 bases and J by 2 bases, with 14 bases between the two germline ends. This CDR3 has 14 amino acids. CDR3 sequence (DNA): TGTGCCAGGGAATGGGGAGGAACCTACAATGAGCAGTTCTTC. It codes for CAREWGGTYNEQFF. Full variable domain (remainder filled in from reference TRBV18 and TRBJ2-1): NAGVMQNPRHLVRRRGQEARLRCSPMKGHSHVYWYRQLPEEGLKFMVYLQKENIIDESGMPKERFSAEFPKEGPSILRIQQVVRGDSAAYFCAREWGGTYNEQFFGPGTRLTVL.

The chain joins TRBV6-5 to TRBJ2-5; either TRBD1 or TRBD2 may supply D (6 bases each). Germline lookup yields CDR1 MNHEY and CDR2 SVGAGI. Trimming left V 1 base short and J 4 bases short, with 10 bases between. This CDR3 comprises 14 residues. As DNA, the CDR3 is TGTGCCAGCAGTTACTGGGGGGCTGGAGAGACCCAGTACTTC. As protein: CASSYWGAGETQYF.

The chain is built from TRBV15 and TRBJ1-4; the D gene is possibly TRBD1 (6 bases). Deletions cut 0 bases from V and 7 bases from J, with 15 bases between. Looked up from germline, CDR1 is LNHNV and CDR2 is YYDKDF (reference sequence). This CDR3 spans 16 amino acids. CDR3 nucleotide sequence: TGTGCCACCAGCAGAGATTGGGGGGGCGCGGGTGAAAAACTGTTTTTT. This encodes CATSRDWGGAGEKLFF.

The rearrangement joins TRBV5-1 to TRBJ1-5; D gene uncertain. The CDR3 runs 13 residues. Germline CDR1 SGHRS, CDR2 YFSETQ. The germline V and J ends were trimmed by 0 bases and 7 bases, with 8 bases remaining between them. The CDR3 DNA follows: TGCGCCAGCAGCTTGGATGGGATCCAGCCCCAGCATTTT. Residues: CASSLDGIQPQHF.

The chain joins TRBV9 to TRBJ1-6, with D possibly TRBD1 on 5 matching bases. The CDR3 runs to 15 residues. Trimming cost V 3 bases and J 6 bases, with 13 bases left between them. Germline lookup yields CDR1 SGDLS and CDR2 YYNGEE. The CDR3 DNA reads TGTGCCAGCAGCGCTAAAACAGGCCCTAATTCACCCCTCCACTTT. Its translation is CASSAKTGPNSPLHF.

The gene calls are TRBV4-3 and TRBJ2-3; the D gene is possibly TRBD1 (5 bases). CDR3 length: 15 amino acids. Between the trimmed V and J ends, which lost 1 base and 0 bases, there was a span of 8 bases. Germline-derived CDR1 and CDR2 are LGHNA and YSLEER. CDR3 sequence reads: CASSQGGPSTDTQYF. In DNA, the CDR3 is TGCGCCAGCAGCCAAGGGGGCCCTAGCACAGATACGCAGTATTTT.

V and J are TRBV4-1 and TRBJ1-1, with D unclear. V lost 3 bases, J lost 10 bases, and 12 bases lay in between. Germline V gives CDR1 MGHRA, CDR2 YSYEKL. The CDR3 extends over 12 amino acids. The CDR3 sequence is CASSQPRLGAFF. The CDR3 DNA is TGCGCCAGCAGCCAGCCCCGACTAGGAGCTTTCTTT.

The count of this clone is one. This chain links TRBV29-1 with TRBJ2-5, with 8 bases lining up with TRBD2. Germline CDR1 reads SQVTM; CDR2 reads ANQGSEA. This CDR3 region has 14 residues. After removal of 1 base from V and 7 bases from J, the junction contained 8 bases not matched to a gene. CDR3 residues: CSVEGSGASGTQYF. The CDR3 coding sequence is TGCAGCGTTGAAGGTAGCGGGGCTTCGGGGACCCAGTACTTC.

Only one count was recorded for this clone. The chain links TRBV5-1 to TRBJ2-5; 10 bases fit TRBD1. The length of the CDR3 is 15 residues. V lost 4 bases, J lost 5 bases, and 8 bases stayed unmatched. Germline loops: CDR1 SGHRS, CDR2 YFSETQ. This CDR3 is CASSPTGTGEETQYF. CDR3 coding DNA: TGCGCCAGCAGCCCGACCGGGACAGGGGAGGAGACCCAGTACTTC.

V usage is TRBV6-1 and J usage is TRBJ2-1; D uncertain. The germline gives CDR1 MNHNS, CDR2 SASEGT. The CDR3 runs 11 residues. Trimming stripped 3 bases from V and 6 bases from J, with 3 bases between. CDR3 bases: TGTGCCAGCAGTGACCTCAATGAGCAGTTCTTC. Amino acid sequence: CASSDLNEQFF.

This chain uses TRBV5-1 with TRBJ2-3; D perhaps matches TRBD2 (6 bases). The CDR3 has 14 amino acids. Germline values: CDR1 SGHRS, CDR2 YFSETQ. V was pared by 2 bases and J by 0 bases, with 7 bases between. CDR3 protein: CASSFGTSTDTQYF. Here the CDR3 DNA reads TGCGCCAGCAGCTTCGGGACTAGCACAGATACGCAGTATTTT.

The rearrangement uses TRBV6-1 and TRBJ2-7; D tentatively reads TRBD1 or TRBD2 (5 bases each). Germline CDR1 reads MNHNS; CDR2 reads SASEGT. The CDR3 is 16 residues long. Trimming pared 0 bases from V and 2 bases from J, leaving 14 bases between. The CDR3 nucleotides are TGTGCCAGCAGTGAAGCGCCTCATTGGGACCCCTACGAGCAGTACTTC. It is translated as CASSEAPHWDPYEQYF.